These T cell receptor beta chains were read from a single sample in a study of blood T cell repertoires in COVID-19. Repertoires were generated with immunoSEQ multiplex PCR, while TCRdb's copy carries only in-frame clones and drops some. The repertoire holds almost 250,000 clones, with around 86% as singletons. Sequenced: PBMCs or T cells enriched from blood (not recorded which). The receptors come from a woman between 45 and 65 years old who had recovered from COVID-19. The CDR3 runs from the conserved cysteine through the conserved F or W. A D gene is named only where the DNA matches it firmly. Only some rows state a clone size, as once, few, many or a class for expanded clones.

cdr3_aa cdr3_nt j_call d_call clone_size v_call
CASSLARVSYGYTF TGTGCCAGCTCACTGGCCAGGGTAAGCTATGGCTACACCTTC TRBJ1-2 NA NA TRBV18
CASGLDSRDRQPGFYGNTIYF TGTGCTAGTGGTTTGGACAGCCGGGACAGGCAACCAGGTTTTTACGGAAACACCATATATTTT TRBJ1-3 TRBD1 NA TRBV12-5
CSVGTGGTVNTEAFF TGCAGCGTGGGGACAGGGGGCACGGTGAACACTGAAGCTTTCTTT TRBJ1-1 TRBD1 once TRBV29-1
CASSLPPGAKTYEQYF TGTGCCAGCAGCTTGCCTCCCGGTGCAAAGACCTACGAGCAGTACTTC TRBJ2-7 NA NA TRBV7-6
CASPQRGQGTDTQYF TGTGCCAGTCCCCAGCGTGGACAGGGGACAGATACGCAGTATTTT TRBJ2-3 TRBD1 once TRBV19
CASRGDSEIYGYTF TGTGCCAGCAGGGGGGACAGCGAAATCTATGGCTACACCTTC TRBJ1-2 TRBD1 NA TRBV2
CASSEVGSGRYEQYF TGTGCCAGCAGTGAAGTCGGTAGCGGCCGCTACGAGCAGTACTTC TRBJ2-7 NA NA TRBV6-1
CASSTPSQGGFSGNQPQHF TGTGCCAGTAGTACCCCCTCGCAGGGGGGCTTCAGTGGCAATCAGCCCCAGCATTTT TRBJ1-5 TRBD1 NA TRBV19
CASSSLAAYEQYF TGTGCCAGCAGCAGTCTAGCGGCCTACGAGCAGTACTTC TRBJ2-7 NA NA TRBV21-1
CASMSRNTEAFF TGTGCCAGTATGTCCAGGAACACTGAAGCTTTCTTT TRBJ1-1 NA NA TRBV28
CASSLRDRGFPNEKLFF TGTGCCAGCAGCTTGCGGGACAGGGGTTTTCCTAATGAAAAACTGTTTTTT TRBJ1-4 TRBD1 NA TRBV7-6
CASSNGQGRNQPQHF TGTGCCAGCAGCAACGGACAGGGGCGAAATCAGCCCCAGCATTTT TRBJ1-5 TRBD1 NA TRBV6-4
CASSVSGTGNYGYTF TGTGCCAGCAGCGTATCCGGGACAGGGAACTATGGCTACACCTTC TRBJ1-2 TRBD1 NA TRBV9
CASSQDGRGNEQFF TGTGCCAGCAGCCAAGATGGCAGGGGGAATGAGCAGTTCTTC TRBJ2-1 TRBD1 NA TRBV3-1/TRBV3-2
CASSEGGPHLPEAFF TGTGCCAGCAGTGAGGGGGGACCCCACCTGCCTGAAGCTTTCTTT TRBJ1-1 NA NA TRBV2
CASSLDSAKYQETQYF TGTGCCAGCAGCTTAGATAGCGCCAAGTACCAAGAGACCCAGTACTTC TRBJ2-5 NA NA TRBV7-2
CAISGLAGGLGETQYF TGTGCCATCAGTGGACTAGCGGGAGGGCTGGGGGAGACCCAGTACTTC TRBJ2-5 TRBD2 NA TRBV10-3
CASSLVHRGPYEQYF TGTGCCAGCAGCTTAGTCCACAGGGGGCCCTACGAGCAGTACTTC TRBJ2-7 TRBD1 once TRBV7-2
CASRQTGLSSPLHF TGTGCCAGCAGACAGACAGGGTTGTCTTCACCCCTCCACTTT TRBJ1-6 TRBD1 NA TRBV7-2
CASSVSGGINEKLFF TGTGCCAGCAGCGTGTCGGGGGGCATCAACGAAAAACTGTTTTTT TRBJ1-4 NA NA TRBV9
CASSGVAPNSPLHF TGTGCCAGCAGCGGAGTAGCTCCCAATTCACCCCTCCACTTT TRBJ1-6 NA NA TRBV9
CAWASRTGGSTGELFF TGTGCCTGGGCGAGTCGAACGGGGGGTAGCACCGGGGAGCTGTTTTTT TRBJ2-2 TRBD2 few TRBV30
CASSFWQNFAKNIQYF TGCGCCAGCAGTTTTTGGCAGAATTTTGCCAAAAACATTCAGTACTTC TRBJ2-4 NA NA TRBV23-1
CASSFASGRGTAEQFF TGTGCCAGTAGTTTCGCTAGCGGGAGGGGTACCGCTGAGCAGTTCTTC TRBJ2-1 TRBD2 once TRBV19
CASSPGNEQFF TGTGCCAGTAGCCCGGGGAATGAGCAGTTCTTC TRBJ2-1 NA NA TRBV19
CASSSVGAGANVLTF TGCGCCAGCAGCTCCGTAGGGGCTGGGGCCAACGTCCTGACTTTC TRBJ2-6 NA NA TRBV5-1
CASTTLANYGYTF TGTGCCAGCACCACTTTAGCTAACTATGGCTACACCTTC TRBJ1-2 NA NA TRBV28
CASSDRDRPYEQYF TGTGCCAGCAGTGACCGGGACAGGCCCTACGAGCAGTACTTC TRBJ2-7 TRBD1 NA TRBV2
CASSLSSLAGAGEQYF TGTGCCAGCTCCCTAAGCAGCCTAGCGGGAGCGGGCGAGCAGTACTTC TRBJ2-7 TRBD2 once TRBV18
CASSHSGSGVYEQFF TGCGCCAGCAGTCATAGCGGGAGTGGGGTGTATGAGCAGTTCTTC TRBJ2-1 TRBD2 NA TRBV5-1
CASSSGGWNEQFF TGTGCCAGCAGTTCAGGGGGGTGGAATGAGCAGTTCTTC TRBJ2-1 NA NA TRBV12-3/TRBV12-4
CASSPGPTSYNEQFF TGTGCCAGCAGCCCAGGTCCAACATCCTACAATGAGCAGTTCTTC TRBJ2-1 NA NA TRBV5-6
CASSFPGTSFNEQFF TGCGCCAGCAGCTTCCCCGGGACTAGCTTCAATGAGCAGTTCTTC TRBJ2-1 TRBD2 NA TRBV5-1
CASSPLRTGLGHPYEQYF TGTGCTAGCAGCCCCCTACGGACAGGGCTTGGGCACCCCTACGAGCAGTACTTC TRBJ2-7 TRBD1 NA TRBV7-7
CASSLPGQSYSNQPQHF TGTGCCAGCAGTTTACCCGGACAGTCTTATAGCAATCAGCCCCAGCATTTT TRBJ1-5 NA NA TRBV28
CASSEYLDAYEQYF TGTGCCAGCAGTGAATACCTAGATGCTTACGAGCAGTACTTC TRBJ2-7 NA NA TRBV25-1
CASSQQILAGGPSEQYF TGCGCCAGCAGCCAGCAAATACTAGCGGGAGGGCCAAGCGAGCAGTACTTC TRBJ2-7 TRBD2 once TRBV4-1
CASSSYTLAGGYNEQFF TGTGCCAGCAGCTCCTACACACTCGCGGGGGGCTACAATGAGCAGTTCTTC TRBJ2-1 TRBD2 once TRBV2
CASSSRDRRTDTQYF TGTGCCAGCAGTTCGCGGGACAGACGCACAGATACGCAGTATTTT TRBJ2-3 NA NA TRBV3-1/TRBV3-2
CASSSPTSGETQYF TGTGCCAGCAGTTCCCCTACTAGCGGGGAGACCCAGTACTTC TRBJ2-5 TRBD2 NA TRBV28
CASSLGAGTGELFF TGTGCCAGCAGCTTAGGGGCGGGGACCGGGGAGCTGTTTTTT TRBJ2-2 NA NA TRBV13
CASKADEQFF TGTGCCAGTAAGGCGGATGAGCAGTTCTTC TRBJ2-1 NA NA TRBV19
CASSLGGASGYSTDTQYF TGTGCTAGCAGCTTAGGTGGTGCTAGCGGGTATAGCACAGATACGCAGTATTTT TRBJ2-3 TRBD2 NA TRBV7-7
CASSPGHPTDTQYF TGTGCCAGCTCACCGGGACACCCCACAGATACGCAGTATTTT TRBJ2-3 NA NA TRBV18
CASSRLGPNEQFF TGTGCCAGCAGCCGACTAGGGCCAAATGAGCAGTTCTTC TRBJ2-1 NA NA TRBV12-3/TRBV12-4
CASSKPSVDNEQFF TGTGCCAGCAGTAAACCTAGCGTAGACAATGAGCAGTTCTTC TRBJ2-1 NA NA TRBV27
CATSDSLDSFTGELFF TGTGCCACCAGTGATAGTCTCGACAGCTTCACCGGGGAGCTGTTTTTT TRBJ2-2 NA NA TRBV24-1
CASSLAGVSPYEQYF TGTGCCAGCAGCTTGGCGGGAGTATCTCCCTACGAGCAGTACTTC TRBJ2-7 NA NA TRBV5-6
CASSQDWAGEAFF TGTGCCAGCAGCCAAGATTGGGCAGGTGAAGCTTTCTTT TRBJ1-1 NA NA TRBV3-1/TRBV3-2
CASSIPGAGLETQYF TGTGCCAGTAGTATCCCCGGGGCGGGATTAGAGACCCAGTACTTC TRBJ2-5 NA once TRBV19
CASSKDKGQGTYGYTF TGTGCCAGCAGCAAAGATAAGGGACAGGGGACCTATGGCTACACCTTC TRBJ1-2 NA NA TRBV21-1
CSGTGRDEQFF TGCAGCGGTACAGGGAGGGATGAGCAGTTCTTC TRBJ2-1 NA NA TRBV29-1